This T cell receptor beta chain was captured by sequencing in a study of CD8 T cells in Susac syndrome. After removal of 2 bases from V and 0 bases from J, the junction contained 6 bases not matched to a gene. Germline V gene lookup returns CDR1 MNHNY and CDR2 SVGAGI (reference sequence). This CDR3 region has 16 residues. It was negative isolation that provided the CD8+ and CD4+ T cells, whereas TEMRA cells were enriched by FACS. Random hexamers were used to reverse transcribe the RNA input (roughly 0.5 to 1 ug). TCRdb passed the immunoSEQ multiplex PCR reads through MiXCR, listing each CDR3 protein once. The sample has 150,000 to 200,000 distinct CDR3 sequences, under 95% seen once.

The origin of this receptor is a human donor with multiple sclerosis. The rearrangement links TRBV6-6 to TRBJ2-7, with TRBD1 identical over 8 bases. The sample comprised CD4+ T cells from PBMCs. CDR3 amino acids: CASSYDRQGNSYEQYF. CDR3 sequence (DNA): TGTGCCAGCAGTTACGACCGACAGGGGAACTCCTACGAGCAGTACTTC.